Detailed here is one TCR beta chain. TCRdb keeps only in-frame clones here, not all; method: immunoSEQ multiplex PCR. The sample carries approximately 250,000 clones, approximately 89% recorded once. Germline loops: CDR1 SQVTM, CDR2 ANQGSEA. This CDR3 is 14 amino acids long. V was pared by 3 bases and J by 1 base, with 6 bases of the junction left unmatched. This sample was taken from a study of blood T cell repertoires in COVID-19. The sample comprised PBMCs or T cells enriched from blood (not recorded which). This receptor was taken from a woman aged 40 to 49 who had been exposed to COVID-19. This chain connects TRBV29-1 to TRBJ2-7, with 7 bases lining up with TRBD1. This CDR3 is CSVEVQGLSYEQYF. The DNA of the CDR3 is TGCAGCGTTGAGGTACAGGGGCTTTCCTACGAGCAGTACTTC.